The sequence of this T cell receptor (beta chain) was determined in a study of T cell changes during pregnancy in multiple sclerosis. Libraries were prepared by immunoSEQ multiplex PCR; TCRdb keeps only in-frame clonotypes and omits some of them. The sample has 30,000 to 40,000 clones, about 90% seen once. This CDR3 region has 17 residues. Unmatched junction bases numbered 14, after V lost 5 bases and J lost 7 bases. Per germline, CDR1 SGHTA and CDR2 FQGNSA. The J gene is TRBJ1-4, the V gene TRBV7-2, with TRBD1 matching over 9 bases. The input for sequencing was CD4+ T cells from peripheral blood mononuclear cells, taken in the third trimester of pregnancy. The sequence came from a female donor in good health, enrolled as a control in a pregnancy study. The CDR3 sequence is CASSPPRGQGGGEKLFF. For the CDR3, the DNA is TGTGCCAGCAGCCCCCCCCGGGGACAGGGAGGGGGTGAAAAACTGTTTTTT.